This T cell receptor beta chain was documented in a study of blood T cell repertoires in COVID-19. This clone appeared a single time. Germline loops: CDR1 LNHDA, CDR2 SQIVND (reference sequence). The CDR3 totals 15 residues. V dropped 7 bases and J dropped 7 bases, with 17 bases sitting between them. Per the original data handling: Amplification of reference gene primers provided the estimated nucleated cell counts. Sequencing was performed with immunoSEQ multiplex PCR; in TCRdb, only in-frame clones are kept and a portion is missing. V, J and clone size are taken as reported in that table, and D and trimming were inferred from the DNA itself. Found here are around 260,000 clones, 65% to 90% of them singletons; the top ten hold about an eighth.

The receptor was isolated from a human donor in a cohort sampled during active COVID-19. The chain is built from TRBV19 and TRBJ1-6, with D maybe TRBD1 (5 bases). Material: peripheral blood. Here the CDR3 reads CASKDGTSRNSPLHF. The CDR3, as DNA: TGTGCCAGTAAAGACGGGACTTCGAGGAATTCACCCCTCCACTTT.